These T cell receptor beta chains were read from a single sample in a study of identical twins. TCRdb re-called the 5' RACE reads through MiXCR, storing one row per CDR3 protein. The top ten hold roughly 0.5% of the sample, which has around 490,000 distinct CDR3 sequences, approximately 20% seen once. These data also featured in a second study, about yellow fever vaccine responses in identical twins.

What was sequenced was CD4+ T cells sorted from blood. All receptors come from a woman aged 18-29 years in good health. Each CDR3 is given with its conserved first and last residue. The D gene is left open where the match is weak. For some rows the clone size is stated as once, few or many, or as a class when expanded; others skip it.

clone size,V gene,J gene,D gene,CDR3 protein,CDR3 DNA
-,TRBV15,TRBJ2-3,-,CATSRVLGGGPSDTQYF,TGTGCCACCAGCAGAGTCCTAGGGGGAGGGCCGTCAGATACGCAGTATTTT
few,TRBV20-1,TRBJ2-3,-,CSGWERNTDTQYF,TGCAGTGGATGGGAGCGGAACACAGATACGCAGTATTTT
few,TRBV24-1,TRBJ2-1,-,CATSDTGLKVDEQFF,TGTGCCACCAGTGATACCGGACTGAAAGTCGATGAGCAGTTCTTC
few,TRBV7-7,TRBJ2-1,-,CASSLESGSRTEQFF,TGTGCCAGCAGCTTAGAATCGGGCTCCCGAACTGAGCAGTTCTTC
-,TRBV3-1,TRBJ1-4,-,CASAGPLGNEKLFF,TGTGCCAGCGCGGGTCCCTTAGGGAATGAAAAACTGTTTTTT
many,TRBV10-3,TRBJ2-7,-,CAIANAGSYEQYF,TGTGCCATCGCCAACGCCGGCTCCTACGAGCAGTACTTC
many,TRBV5-1,TRBJ2-1,-,CASSLHGGISYNEQFF,TGCGCCAGCAGCCTTCATGGCGGGATCTCCTACAATGAGCAGTTCTTC
-,TRBV7-9,TRBJ1-1,-,CASSLLMDTEAFF,TGTGCCAGCAGCTTGTTGATGGACACTGAAGCTTTCTTT
-,TRBV7-2,TRBJ2-5,TRBD2,CASSLDRASGQETQYF,TGTGCCAGCAGCTTAGACCGGGCTAGCGGACAAGAGACCCAGTACTTC
-,TRBV5-1,TRBJ1-2,TRBD1,CASSYARDRGNGYTF,TGCGCCAGCAGCTACGCCCGGGACAGGGGAAATGGCTACACCTTC
-,TRBV29-1,TRBJ1-5,-,CSVLMRGEGTGNQPQHF,TGCAGCGTCCTTATGAGGGGCGAAGGTACTGGCAATCAGCCCCAGCATTTT
few,TRBV7-9,TRBJ2-1,-,CASSPDGAMFNEQFF,TGTGCCAGCAGCCCTGACGGGGCAATGTTCAATGAGCAGTTCTTC
-,TRBV28,TRBJ2-1,TRBD2,CASRRSGGLTNEQFF,TGTGCCAGCAGAAGAAGCGGGGGGTTAACCAATGAGCAGTTCTTC
-,TRBV5-5,TRBJ1-4,-,CASSLVAGVAEKLFF,TGTGCCAGCAGCTTGGTGGCAGGAGTGGCGGAAAAACTGTTTTTT
-,TRBV7-2,TRBJ2-1,TRBD2,CASSQISGVYNEQFF,TGTGCCAGCAGCCAAATTAGCGGGGTGTACAATGAGCAGTTCTTC
-,TRBV20-1,TRBJ2-7,TRBD2,CSARDSVGLGPSYEQYF,TGCAGTGCTAGAGATAGCGTAGGACTAGGCCCCTCCTACGAGCAGTACTTC
-,TRBV12-3/TRBV12-4,TRBJ2-3,TRBD2,CASSLVAGGPPDTQYF,TGTGCCAGCAGTTTAGTGGCGGGGGGGCCCCCAGATACGCAGTATTTT
few,TRBV5-1,TRBJ2-1,-,CASSLVGGNSYNEQFF,TGCGCCAGCAGCTTGGTCGGCGGAAATTCCTACAATGAGCAGTTCTTC
-,TRBV5-1,TRBJ2-1,TRBD1,CASSLAGQGENEQFF,TGCGCCAGCAGCTTGGCCGGACAGGGGGAGAATGAGCAGTTCTTC
-,TRBV2,TRBJ2-1,TRBD2,CASSEVAGATGNEQFF,TGTGCCAGCAGTGAAGTAGCGGGAGCTACCGGCAATGAGCAGTTCTTC
few,TRBV29-1,TRBJ2-3,-,CSGKRDKTSTDTQYF,TGCAGCGGGAAGAGGGACAAAACTAGCACAGATACGCAGTATTTT
-,TRBV2,TRBJ2-4,-,CASTGDAIAKNIQYF,TGTGCCAGCACAGGGGACGCCATAGCCAAAAACATTCAGTACTTC
few,TRBV29-1,TRBJ2-7,-,CSVVVQGFYEQYF,TGCAGCGTTGTCGTGCAGGGTTTCTACGAGCAGTACTTC
few,TRBV18,TRBJ2-1,-,CASSPSDNEQFF,TGTGCCAGCTCACCGAGTGACAATGAGCAGTTCTTC
-,TRBV11-2,TRBJ2-1,TRBD1,CASSFPGQANNEQFF,TGTGCCAGCAGCTTCCCCGGACAGGCTAACAATGAGCAGTTCTTC
few,TRBV5-1,TRBJ1-1,TRBD1,CASSKPGTGVNTEAFF,TGCGCCAGCAGCAAACCCGGGACAGGGGTAAACACTGAAGCTTTCTTT
many,TRBV12-3/TRBV12-4,TRBJ1-1,-,CASSYGPNTEAFF,TGTGCCAGCAGCTACGGACCGAACACTGAAGCTTTCTTT
-,TRBV5-5,TRBJ2-6,-,CASSLAGASGANVLTF,TGTGCCAGCAGCTTGGCCGGCGCGAGTGGGGCCAACGTCCTGACTTTC
few,TRBV27,TRBJ1-5,TRBD1,CASSTGQGLGQPQHF,TGTGCCAGCAGTACGGGACAGGGGCTCGGTCAGCCCCAGCATTTT
-,TRBV20-1,TRBJ2-1,TRBD2,CSARVHTSGSYNEQFF,TGCAGTGCTAGAGTACATACTAGCGGCTCCTACAATGAGCAGTTCTTC
-,TRBV18,TRBJ2-5,-,CASSPETGNQETQYF,TGTGCCAGCTCACCGGAGACTGGAAACCAAGAGACCCAGTACTTC
few,TRBV5-5,TRBJ1-5,-,CASSLAVNNQPQHF,TGTGCCAGCAGCTTGGCCGTAAACAATCAGCCCCAGCATTTT
few,TRBV20-1,TRBJ2-2,-,CSAREPDGELFF,TGCAGTGCTAGAGAGCCAGATGGGGAGCTGTTTTTT
-,TRBV5-1,TRBJ1-4,-,CASSPDVNEKLFF,TGCGCCAGCAGCCCGGACGTTAATGAAAAACTGTTTTTT
few,TRBV20-1,TRBJ2-5,-,CSARDPGGMQETQYF,TGCAGTGCTAGAGATCCTGGCGGGATGCAAGAGACCCAGTACTTC
-,TRBV5-1,TRBJ2-3,TRBD1,CASSSGTDQTLDTQYF,TGCGCCAGCAGCTCCGGGACAGACCAAACCCTAGATACGCAGTATTTT
few,TRBV3-1,TRBJ1-4,-,CASSQQGLTNEKLFF,TGTGCCAGCAGCCAACAGGGGTTGACTAATGAAAAACTGTTTTTT
-,TRBV15,TRBJ2-1,-,CATKEVGHNEQFF,TGTGCCACCAAGGAGGTCGGGCACAATGAGCAGTTCTTC
few,TRBV6-5,TRBJ2-4,-,CASSYSTFEGDIQYF,TGTGCCAGCAGTTACTCAACCTTCGAGGGAGACATTCAGTACTTC
-,TRBV9,TRBJ2-7,-,CASSPQGGDEQYF,TGTGCCAGCAGCCCTCAAGGGGGGGACGAGCAGTACTTC
-,TRBV5-1,TRBJ2-1,TRBD2,CASSFRSGRTSGGNEQFF,TGCGCCAGCAGCTTTAGGTCAGGGAGGACTAGCGGGGGTAATGAGCAGTTCTTC
-,TRBV12-3/TRBV12-4,TRBJ2-7,-,CASKEGGRTYEQYF,TGTGCCAGCAAGGAAGGGGGACGAACCTACGAGCAGTACTTC